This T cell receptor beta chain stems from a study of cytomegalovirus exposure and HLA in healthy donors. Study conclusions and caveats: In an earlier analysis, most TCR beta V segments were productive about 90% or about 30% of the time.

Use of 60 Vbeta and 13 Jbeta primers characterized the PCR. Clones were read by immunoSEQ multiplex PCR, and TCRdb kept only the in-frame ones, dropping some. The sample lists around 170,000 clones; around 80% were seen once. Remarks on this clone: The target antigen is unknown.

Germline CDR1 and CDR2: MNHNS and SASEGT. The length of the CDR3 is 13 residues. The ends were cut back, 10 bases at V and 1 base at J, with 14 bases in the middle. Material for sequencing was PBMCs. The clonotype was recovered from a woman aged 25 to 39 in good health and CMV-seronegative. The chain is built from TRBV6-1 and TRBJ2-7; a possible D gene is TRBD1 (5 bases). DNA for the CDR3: TGTGCCACCTTGTTGGGGCTATCCTACGAGCAGTACTTC. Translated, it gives CATLLGLSYEQYF.